Following are 8 T cell receptor beta chains from one sample sequenced in a study of cytomegalovirus exposure and HLA in healthy donors. Use of 60 Vbeta and 13 Jbeta primers characterized the PCR. Sequencing was performed with immunoSEQ multiplex PCR; in TCRdb, only in-frame clones are kept and a portion is missing. The sample has 150,000 to 200,000 clones, around two thirds seen once. Input material: PBMCs. All receptors derive from a middle-aged man in good health and CMV-seronegative.

This chain links TRBV2 with TRBJ1-1; 8 positions agree with TRBD1. This CDR3 is 15 amino acids long. V dropped 2 bases and J dropped 0; count of bases not matched to a gene: 2. Per the germline V gene, CDR1 is SNHLY and CDR2 is FYNNEI. The CDR3 nucleotides read TGTGCCAGCAGTGAACAGGGACAGGTGAACACTGAAGCTTTCTTT. As protein: CASSEQGQVNTEAFF.

The V and J genes are TRBV6-6 and TRBJ2-3, with D unresolved. The CDR3 is 14 residues long. The V and J ends lost 4 bases and 0 bases respectively, with 8 bases between them. Germline loops: CDR1 MNHNY, CDR2 SVGAGI (reference sequence). The CDR3 is CASSFSTSTDTQYF. CDR3 DNA: TGTGCCAGCAGTTTTTCGACTAGCACAGATACGCAGTATTTT.

This clone was seen only a few times. This chain's CDR3 is CASTEGVNYGYTF. CDR3 coding DNA: TGTGCCAGCACTGAGGGGGTTAACTATGGCTACACCTTC. The chain has TRBV28 and TRBJ1-2, with D perhaps matching TRBD1 (6 bases). V lost 7 bases and J lost 1, with 10 bases in between. This CDR3 is 13 amino acids long. Looked up from germline, CDR1 is MDHEN and CDR2 is SYDVKM.

The chain couples TRBV14 to TRBJ2-3; TRBD2 matches 7 bases. V lost 5 bases to trimming and J lost 6 bases; unmatched junction nucleotides: 5. Germline V gene sequence: CDR1 SGHDN, CDR2 FVKESK. This CDR3 is built from 13 residues. CDR3 region: CASSKRGPDTQYF. DNA of the CDR3: TGTGCCAGCAGCAAGCGGGGACCGGATACGCAGTATTTT. Supplemented by reference TRBV14 and TRBJ2-3, the full variable domain reads EAGVTQFPSHSVIEKGQTVTLRCDPISGHDNLYWYRRVMGKEIKFLLHFVKESKQDESGMPNNRFLAERTGGTYSTLKVQPAELEDSGVYFCASSKRGPDTQYFGPGTRLTVL.

This clone was observed once. The chain combines TRBV19 with TRBJ2-5, with 9 bases that match TRBD2. The CDR3 contains 13 residues. The germline V gene encodes CDR1 LNHDA and CDR2 SQIVND (reference sequence). Trimming at V came to 7 bases and at J to 1 base, leaving 1 base not matched to a gene. CDR3 sequence: CASKAGGQETQYF. As DNA, the CDR3 is TGTGCCAGTAAAGCGGGGGGCCAAGAGACCCAGTACTTC.

In nucleotides, the CDR3 is TGTGCCAGCAGCCAAACCGGGACTAGCTCCTACGAGCAGTACTTC. Encoded protein: CASSQTGTSSYEQYF. The gene calls are TRBV4-2 and TRBJ2-7; 8 bases match TRBD2. Looked up from germline, CDR1 is LGHNA and CDR2 is YNFKEQ. This CDR3 has 15 residues. The ends lost 2 bases at V and 0 bases at J; junction bases unmatched: 3.

The chain links TRBV7-2 to TRBJ2-7, with 8 bases lining up with TRBD1. Germline lookup yields CDR1 SGHTA and CDR2 FQGNSA. J was trimmed by 3 bases and V by 5 bases; bases with no gene match: 6. CDR3 length: 14 residues. The CDR3 region has the DNA TGTGCCAGCAGCCCAATGACAGGGGACTACGAGCAGTACTTC. Protein sequence: CASSPMTGDYEQYF.

V is TRBV11-2 and J is TRBJ2-1; 11 nucleotides align to TRBD2. Germline CDR1 SGHAT, CDR2 FQNNGV. Trimming removed 5 bases from V and 13 bases from J; junction bases left unmatched: 10. The CDR3 length is 14 residues. The CDR3: CASSQRTLAGGQFF. In nucleotides, the CDR3 is TGTGCCAGCAGCCAACGGACGCTAGCGGGGGGCCAGTTCTTC.